The rows below give T cell receptor beta chains drawn from one sample of a study of T cells in Graves' hyperthyroidism and ophthalmopathy. TCRdb re-called the multiplex PCR reads through MiXCR, storing one row per CDR3 protein. The sample has a few hundred thousand distinct CDR3 sequences; about half are singletons. The sequenced material came from peripheral blood or thyroid tissue (not recorded which). The source is a woman under 30 with Graves' hyperthyroidism. Each CDR3 is given with its conserved first and last residue. A D gene is named only where the DNA matches it firmly. Expanded clones get a size class; other rows say once, few or many, or leave the size out.

V gene,J gene,D gene,clone size,CDR3 DNA,CDR3 protein
TRBV2,TRBJ1-1,-,many,TGTGCCAGCAGTCAGGGTTTGAACACTGAAGCTTTCTTT,CASSQGLNTEAFF
TRBV2,TRBJ1-4,-,-,TGTGCCAGCAGTGACGTGTGGGGGACAAACAATGAAAAACTGTTTTTT,CASSDVWGTNNEKLFF
TRBV20-1,TRBJ2-5,TRBD2,-,TGCAGTCCCGGACTAGCGGTGGGGGAGACCCAGTACTTC,CSPGLAVGETQYF
TRBV10-3,TRBJ1-6,-,-,TGTGCCATCACCGAAGGGAAGGATAATTCACCCTTCCACTTT,CAITEGKDNSPFHF
TRBV12-3/TRBV12-4,TRBJ2-5,TRBD2,-,TGTGCCAGCAGAGAGGGGCTAGCGGGCGAGACCCAGTACTTC,CASREGLAGETQYF
TRBV20-1,TRBJ2-2,-,many,TGCAGTGCTAGAGATCCCGTACAGAACACCGGGGAGCTGTTTTTT,CSARDPVQNTGELFF
TRBV20-1,TRBJ2-1,TRBD2,-,TGCAGTGCCGGGACACTAGCGGGATACAATGAGCAGTTCTTC,CSAGTLAGYNEQFF
TRBV29-1,TRBJ1-2,TRBD1,-,TGCAGCGTTGCGACAGGGGAGGTTGCTGGCTACACCTTC,CSVATGEVAGYTF
TRBV5-1,TRBJ2-7,TRBD1,-,TGCGCCAGCAGCTCCTTGGACAGGCTCCCCTACGAGCAGTACTTC,CASSSLDRLPYEQYF
TRBV20-1,TRBJ2-5,TRBD2,many,TGCAGTGCTAGGAACACTAGCGTACAAGAGACCCAGTACTTC,CSARNTSVQETQYF
TRBV5-1,TRBJ2-5,-,many,TGCGCCAGCAGCCCTGAGCGACCCGACCAAGAGACCCAGTACTTC,CASSPERPDQETQYF
TRBV5-4,TRBJ1-1,TRBD1,few,TGTGCCAGCAGCTTCGGACAGGGGGCTCTAGGTACTGAAGCTTTCTTT,CASSFGQGALGTEAFF
TRBV19,TRBJ2-7,-,many,TGTGCCAGTAGTCCGGGGCAGTACCAGGACGAGCAGTACTTC,CASSPGQYQDEQYF
TRBV7-2,TRBJ1-2,-,many,TGTGCCAGCAGCTTAGAAAAGACAACTTACTTC,CASSLEKTTYF
TRBV20-1,TRBJ2-7,TRBD2,-,TGCAGTGCTAGGTCCCAGCGGGATAACAATGAGCAGTACTTC,CSARSQRDNNEQYF
TRBV15,TRBJ1-1,-,-,TGTGCCACCAGCCCACCCCCTCAGGGTCCCACTGAAGCTTTCTTT,CATSPPPQGPTEAFF
TRBV30,TRBJ1-6,-,many,TGTGCCTGGAGCTCTAATTCACCCCTCCACTTT,CAWSSNSPLHF
TRBV6-2/TRBV6-3,TRBJ2-5,TRBD2,few,TGTGCCAGCAGCGGCTCTAGCGGGAGGGAACAAGAGACCCAGTACTTC,CASSGSSGREQETQYF
TRBV3-1,TRBJ2-5,TRBD2,-,TGTGCCAGCAGCCATACCTCTCTAGCGGGGCCTAAAGAGACCCAGTACTTC,CASSHTSLAGPKETQYF
TRBV11-2,TRBJ2-5,TRBD1,many,TGTGCCAGCAGCTTGGTCTCAGGGGGCTCGGAGACCCAGTACTTC,CASSLVSGGSETQYF
TRBV10-3,TRBJ1-2,-,many,TGTGCCATCAGTGAGTCAAGTCGTGGCTACACCTTC,CAISESSRGYTF
TRBV20-1,TRBJ1-1,-,many,TGCAGTGCTAGTTTATTGGGAACTGAAGCTTTCTTT,CSASLLGTEAFF
TRBV19,TRBJ1-2,-,-,TGTGCCAGTAGTCCCTGGACGTATCTAGGCTACACCTTC,CASSPWTYLGYTF
TRBV4-3,TRBJ1-6,TRBD1,many,TGCGCCAGCAGACAGTTTGACAGGGTGATGGATAATTCACCCCTCCACTTT,CASRQFDRVMDNSPLHF
TRBV24-1,TRBJ1-5,-,-,TGTGCCACCAGTGACGATCAAGAGACCCAGCATTTT,CATSDDQETQHF
TRBV10-3,TRBJ1-1,-,-,TGTGCCATCAGTGACAGGGAGGGAGCTGAAGCTTTCTTT,CAISDREGAEAFF
TRBV11-3,TRBJ1-4,-,-,TGTGCCAGCAGCTTAGACACAGGACTGGGAGAAAAACTGTTTTTT,CASSLDTGLGEKLFF